Following are 2 T cell receptor beta chains from one sample sequenced in a study of blood T cell repertoires in COVID-19. Libraries were prepared by immunoSEQ multiplex PCR; TCRdb keeps only in-frame clonotypes and omits some of them. The top ten hold about 3.3% of the sample, which has roughly 250,000 clones, approximately 83% seen once. The sequenced sample was PBMCs or T cells enriched from blood (not recorded which). These receptors all stem from a woman between 40 and 50 years old with acute COVID-19.

This clone appeared a few times. This sequence joins TRBV2 and TRBJ2-3; 9 bases are shared with TRBD2. V gave up 6 bases and J gave up 5 bases; unmatched junction bases: 12. This CDR3 is 16 amino acids long. CDR1 SNHLY and CDR2 FYNNEI come from the germline V gene. CDR3 DNA sequence: TGTGCCAGCAGGTACCCCGGCGGGAGGGCTAGAGATACGCAGTATTTT. Translation: CASRYPGGRARDTQYF.

This clone was found a few times. The chain recombines TRBV5-1 with TRBJ1-3, with 10 positions matching TRBD1. The CDR3 sequence is 14 residues long. The germline CDR1 and CDR2 sequences are SGHRS and YFSETQ. V lost 4 bases and J lost 4; bases outside the gene matches: 2. The CDR3 DNA is TGCGCCAGCAGCCAGGGACAGGGGGGAAACACCATATATTTT. Translation: CASSQGQGGNTIYF.